This TCR beta chain was captured in a study of OX40 agonist ivuxolimab in advanced cancers. Study details: Hepatocellular carcinoma, melanoma, renal cell or head and neck cancer occurred in dose-escalation patients.

This clone was seen a single time. Its antigen is unknown. Germline V gene lookup returns CDR1 LNHNV and CDR2 YYDKDF (reference sequence). The CDR3 loop spans 17 amino acids. V was pared by 4 bases and J by 0 bases, with 13 bases between. Systemic immunosuppression or a history of autoimmune disease excluded patients. The table came from immunoSEQ multiplex PCR; TCRdb's copy has only in-frame clones and leaves some out. The sample carries 84,000 or so clones, 84% recorded once. Regarding the study as a whole: Dosing at 0.1 to 3.0 mg/kg was accompanied by clonal expansion of CD4+ and CD8+ blood T cells by week 6. Among the lowest peripheral clonal expansion occurred in 0.1-3.0 mg/kg partial responders.

This material consisted of CD4+ or CD8+ T cells sorted from blood, taken in a trial of the OX40 agonist ivuxolimab. The V call is TRBV15, the J call TRBJ2-6, with D possibly TRBD1 on 6 matching bases. The TCR was taken from an adult with an advanced solid tumor such as melanoma, head and neck, liver or kidney cancer. CDR3: CATSTGALTSGANVLTF. CDR3 bases: TGTGCCACCAGCACAGGGGCGCTAACCTCTGGGGCCAACGTCCTGACTTTC.